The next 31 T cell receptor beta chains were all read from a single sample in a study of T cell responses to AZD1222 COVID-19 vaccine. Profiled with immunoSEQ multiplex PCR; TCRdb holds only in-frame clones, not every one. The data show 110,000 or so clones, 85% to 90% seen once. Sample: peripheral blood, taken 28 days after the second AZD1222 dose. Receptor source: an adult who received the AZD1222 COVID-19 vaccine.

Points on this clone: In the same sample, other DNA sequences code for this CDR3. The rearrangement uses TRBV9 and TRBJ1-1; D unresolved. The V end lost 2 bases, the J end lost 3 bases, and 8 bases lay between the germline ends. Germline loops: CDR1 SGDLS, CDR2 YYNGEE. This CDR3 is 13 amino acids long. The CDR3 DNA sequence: TGTGCCAGCAGCGTCGGCGGATACACTGAAGCTTTCTTT. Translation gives CASSVGGYTEAFF.

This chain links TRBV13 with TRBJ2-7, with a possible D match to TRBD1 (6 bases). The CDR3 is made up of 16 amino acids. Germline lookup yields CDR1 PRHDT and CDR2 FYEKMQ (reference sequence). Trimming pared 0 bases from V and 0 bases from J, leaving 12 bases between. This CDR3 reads CASSLGMQGSSYEQYF. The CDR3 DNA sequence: TGTGCCAGCAGCTTAGGCATGCAGGGGAGCTCCTACGAGCAGTACTTC.

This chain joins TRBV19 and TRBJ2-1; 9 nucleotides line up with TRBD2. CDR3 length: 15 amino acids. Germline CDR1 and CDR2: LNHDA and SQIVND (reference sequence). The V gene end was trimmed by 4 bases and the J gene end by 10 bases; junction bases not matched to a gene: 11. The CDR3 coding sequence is TGTGCCAGTAGTACCATCCCCTCTAGCGGGACCGAGCAGTTCTTC. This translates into CASSTIPSSGTEQFF.

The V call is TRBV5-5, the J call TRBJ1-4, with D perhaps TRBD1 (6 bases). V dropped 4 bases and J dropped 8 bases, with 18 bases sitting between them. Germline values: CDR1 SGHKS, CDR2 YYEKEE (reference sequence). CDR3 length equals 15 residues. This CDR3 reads CASSHDEGVLEKLFF. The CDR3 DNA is TGTGCCAGCAGCCATGACGAGGGGGTACTCGAAAAACTGTTTTTT.

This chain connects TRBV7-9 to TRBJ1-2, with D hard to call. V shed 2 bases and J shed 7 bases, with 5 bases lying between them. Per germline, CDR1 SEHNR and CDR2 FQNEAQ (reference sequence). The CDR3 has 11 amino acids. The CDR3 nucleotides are TGTGCCAGCAGCTTAAAGGGTGGCTACACCTTC. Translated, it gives CASSLKGGYTF.

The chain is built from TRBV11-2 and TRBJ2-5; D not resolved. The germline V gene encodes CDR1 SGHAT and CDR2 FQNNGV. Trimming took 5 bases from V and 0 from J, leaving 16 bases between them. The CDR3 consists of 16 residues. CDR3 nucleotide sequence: TGTGCCAGCAGCCAGAACACGAACCCGTACCAAGAGACCCAGTACTTC. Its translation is CASSQNTNPYQETQYF. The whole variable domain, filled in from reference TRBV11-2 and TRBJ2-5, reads EAGVAQSPRYKIIEKRQSVAFWCNPISGHATLYWYQQILGQGPKLLIQFQNNGVVDDSQLPKDRFSAERLKGVDSTLKIQPAKLEDSAVYLCASSQNTNPYQETQYFGPGTRLLVL.

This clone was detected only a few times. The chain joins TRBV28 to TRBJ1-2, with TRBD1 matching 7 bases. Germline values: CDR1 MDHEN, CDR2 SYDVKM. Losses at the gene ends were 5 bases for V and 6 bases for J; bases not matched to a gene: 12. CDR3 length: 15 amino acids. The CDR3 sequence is CASSPHMTGTHGYTF. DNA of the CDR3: TGTGCCAGCAGTCCACACATGACAGGGACTCATGGCTACACCTTC.

The CDR3 region has the DNA TGTGCCACCTACCCCTCCGGGACAGGGAATGTCGGGGAGCTGTTTTTT. Translated: CATYPSGTGNVGELFF. This chain links TRBV13 with TRBJ2-2; 9 nucleotides agree with TRBD1. The CDR3 contains 16 residues. The trim removed 10 bases at V and 7 bases at J, leaving 16 bases unmatched. CDR1 is PRHDT, CDR2 FYEKMQ, per germline (reference sequence).

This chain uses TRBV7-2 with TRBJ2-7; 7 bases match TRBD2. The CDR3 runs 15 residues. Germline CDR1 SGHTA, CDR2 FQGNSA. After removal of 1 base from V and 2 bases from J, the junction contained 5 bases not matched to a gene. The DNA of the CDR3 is TGTGCCAGCAGCTTAGTGGCTAGCGGAACCTACGAGCAGTACTTC. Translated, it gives CASSLVASGTYEQYF.

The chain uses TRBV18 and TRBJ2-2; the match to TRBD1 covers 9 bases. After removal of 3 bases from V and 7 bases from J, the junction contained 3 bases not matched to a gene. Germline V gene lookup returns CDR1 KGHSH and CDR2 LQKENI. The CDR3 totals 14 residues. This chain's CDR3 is CASSPGQGNGELFF. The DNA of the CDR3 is TGTGCCAGCTCACCTGGACAGGGGAACGGGGAGCTGTTTTTT.

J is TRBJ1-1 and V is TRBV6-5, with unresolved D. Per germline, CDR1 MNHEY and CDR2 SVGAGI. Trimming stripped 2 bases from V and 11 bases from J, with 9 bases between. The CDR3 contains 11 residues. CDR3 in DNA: TGTGCCAGCAGTTACGGAGGGAACGCTTTCTTT. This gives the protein CASSYGGNAFF.

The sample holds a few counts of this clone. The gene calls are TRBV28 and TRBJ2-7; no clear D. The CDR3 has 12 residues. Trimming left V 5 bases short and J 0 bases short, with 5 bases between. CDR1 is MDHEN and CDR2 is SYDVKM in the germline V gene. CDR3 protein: CASSLLSYEQYF. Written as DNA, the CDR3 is TGTGCCAGCAGTCTGCTCTCCTACGAGCAGTACTTC.

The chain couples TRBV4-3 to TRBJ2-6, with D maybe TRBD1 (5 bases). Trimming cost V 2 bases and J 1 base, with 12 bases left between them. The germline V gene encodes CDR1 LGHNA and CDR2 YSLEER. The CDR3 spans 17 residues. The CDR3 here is CASSQQTVRSGANVLTF. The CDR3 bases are TGCGCCAGCAGCCAACAGACAGTTAGGTCTGGGGCCAACGTCCTGACTTTC.

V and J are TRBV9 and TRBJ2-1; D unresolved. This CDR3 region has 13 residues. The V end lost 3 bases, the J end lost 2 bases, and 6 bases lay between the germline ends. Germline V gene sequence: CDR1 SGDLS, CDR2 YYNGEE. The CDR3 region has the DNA TGTGCCAGCAGCGACTTTGCCTACAATGAGCAGTTCTTC. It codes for CASSDFAYNEQFF.

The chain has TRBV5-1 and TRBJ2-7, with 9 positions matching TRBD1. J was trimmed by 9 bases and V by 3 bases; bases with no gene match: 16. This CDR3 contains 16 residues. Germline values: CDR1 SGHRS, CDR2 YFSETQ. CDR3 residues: CASSSLGSDRGVGQYF. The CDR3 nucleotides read TGCGCCAGCAGCTCACTAGGGTCGGACAGGGGAGTAGGGCAGTACTTC.

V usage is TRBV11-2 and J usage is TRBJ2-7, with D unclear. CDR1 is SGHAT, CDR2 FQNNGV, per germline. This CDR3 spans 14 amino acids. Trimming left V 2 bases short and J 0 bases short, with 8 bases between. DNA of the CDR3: TGTGCCAGCAGCTTACAACTCTACTCCTACGAGCAGTACTTC. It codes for CASSLQLYSYEQYF.

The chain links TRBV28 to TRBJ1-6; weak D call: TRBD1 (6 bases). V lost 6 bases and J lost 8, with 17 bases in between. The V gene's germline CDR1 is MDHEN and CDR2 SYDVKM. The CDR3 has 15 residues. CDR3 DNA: TGTGCCAGCAGCCCCCCGGGGGGCCGGGATTCACCCCTCCACTTT. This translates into CASSPPGGRDSPLHF.

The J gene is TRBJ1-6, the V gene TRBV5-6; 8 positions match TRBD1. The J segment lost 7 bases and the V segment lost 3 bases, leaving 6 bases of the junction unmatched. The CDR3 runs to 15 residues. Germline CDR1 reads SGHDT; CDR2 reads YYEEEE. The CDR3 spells CASSSGTGLNSPLHF. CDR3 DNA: TGTGCCAGCAGCTCGGGGACAGGCTTGAATTCACCCCTCCACTTT.

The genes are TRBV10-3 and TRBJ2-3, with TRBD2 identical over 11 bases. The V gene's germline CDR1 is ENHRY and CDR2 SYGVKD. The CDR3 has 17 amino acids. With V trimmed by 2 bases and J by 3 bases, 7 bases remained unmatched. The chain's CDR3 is CAISEILAGEYTDTQYF. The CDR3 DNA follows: TGTGCCATCAGTGAGATACTAGCGGGAGAGTATACAGATACGCAGTATTTT.

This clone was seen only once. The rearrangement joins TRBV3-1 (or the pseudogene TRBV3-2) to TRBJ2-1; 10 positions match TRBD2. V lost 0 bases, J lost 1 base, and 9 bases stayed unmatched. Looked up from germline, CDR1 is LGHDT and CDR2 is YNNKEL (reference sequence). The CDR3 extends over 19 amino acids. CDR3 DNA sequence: TGTGCCAGCAGCCAAGATAGTAGTCTAGCGGGGGTATCCTACAATGAGCAGTTCTTC. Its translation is CASSQDSSLAGVSYNEQFF.

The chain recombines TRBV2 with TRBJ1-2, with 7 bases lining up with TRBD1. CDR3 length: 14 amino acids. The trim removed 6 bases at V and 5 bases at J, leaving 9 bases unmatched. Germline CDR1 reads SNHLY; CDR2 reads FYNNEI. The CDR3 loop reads CASRRDRSLYGYTF. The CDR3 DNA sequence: TGTGCCAGCAGGAGGGACAGATCCCTATATGGCTACACCTTC.

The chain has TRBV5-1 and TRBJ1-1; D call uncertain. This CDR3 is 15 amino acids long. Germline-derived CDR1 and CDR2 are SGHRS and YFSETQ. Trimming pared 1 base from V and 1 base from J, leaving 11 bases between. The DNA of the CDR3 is TGCGCCAGCAGCTTGCAATCCGTACCGAACACTGAAGCTTTCTTT. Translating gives CASSLQSVPNTEAFF.

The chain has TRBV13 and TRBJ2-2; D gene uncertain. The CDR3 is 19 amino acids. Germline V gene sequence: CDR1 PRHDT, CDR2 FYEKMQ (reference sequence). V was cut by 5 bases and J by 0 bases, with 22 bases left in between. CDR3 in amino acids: CASSRRVGSYPSNTGELFF. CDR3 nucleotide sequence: TGTGCCAGCAGCCGCCGGGTAGGGTCCTATCCTTCGAACACCGGGGAGCTGTTTTTT.

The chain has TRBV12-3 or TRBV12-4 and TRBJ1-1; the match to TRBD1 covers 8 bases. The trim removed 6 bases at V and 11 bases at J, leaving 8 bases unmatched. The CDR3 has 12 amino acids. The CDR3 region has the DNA TGTGCCAGCAGCCCCGGACAGGGTAAGGCTTTCTTT. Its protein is CASSPGQGKAFF.

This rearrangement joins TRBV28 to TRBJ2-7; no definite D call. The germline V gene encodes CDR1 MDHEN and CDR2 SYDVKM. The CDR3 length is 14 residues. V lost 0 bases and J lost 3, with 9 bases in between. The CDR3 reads CASSLWGEFYEQYF. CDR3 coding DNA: TGTGCCAGCAGTTTATGGGGCGAATTCTACGAGCAGTACTTC.

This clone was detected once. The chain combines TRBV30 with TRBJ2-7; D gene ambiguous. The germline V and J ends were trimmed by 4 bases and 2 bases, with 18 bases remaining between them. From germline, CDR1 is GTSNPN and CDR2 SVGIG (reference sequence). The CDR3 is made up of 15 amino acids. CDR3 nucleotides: TGTGCCTGGACAATGCTTTCTGGATTCGCCTACGAGCAGTACTTC. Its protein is CAWTMLSGFAYEQYF.

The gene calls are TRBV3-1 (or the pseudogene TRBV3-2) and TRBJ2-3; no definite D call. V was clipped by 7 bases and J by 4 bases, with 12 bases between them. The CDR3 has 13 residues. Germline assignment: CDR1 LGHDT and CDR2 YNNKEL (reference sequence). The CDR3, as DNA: TGTGCCAGCACCCCTAAAATCCCAGATACGCAGTATTTT. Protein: CASTPKIPDTQYF.

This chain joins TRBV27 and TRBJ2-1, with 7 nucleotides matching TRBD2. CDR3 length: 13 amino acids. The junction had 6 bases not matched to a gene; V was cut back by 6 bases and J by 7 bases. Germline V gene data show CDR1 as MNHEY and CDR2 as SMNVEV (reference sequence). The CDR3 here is CASRSGNMNEQFF. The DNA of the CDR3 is TGTGCCAGCAGGAGCGGGAATATGAATGAGCAGTTCTTC.

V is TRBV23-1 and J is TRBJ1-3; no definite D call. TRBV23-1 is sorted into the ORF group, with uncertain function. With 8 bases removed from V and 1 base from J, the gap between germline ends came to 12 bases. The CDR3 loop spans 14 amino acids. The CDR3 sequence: CASSNRVSGNTIYF. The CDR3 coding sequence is TGCGCCAGCTCTAATCGGGTGTCTGGAAACACCATATATTTT.

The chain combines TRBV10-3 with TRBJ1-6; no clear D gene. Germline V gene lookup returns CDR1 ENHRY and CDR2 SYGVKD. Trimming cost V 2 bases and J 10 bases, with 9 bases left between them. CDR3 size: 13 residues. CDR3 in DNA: TGTGCCATCAGTGAGACCGAGGGCTCACCCCTCCACTTT. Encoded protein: CAISETEGSPLHF.

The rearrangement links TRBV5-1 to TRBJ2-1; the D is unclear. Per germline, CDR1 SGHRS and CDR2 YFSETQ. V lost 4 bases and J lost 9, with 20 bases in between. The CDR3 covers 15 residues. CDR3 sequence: CASSDLVAQGTEQFF. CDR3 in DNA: TGCGCCAGCAGCGACCTGGTGGCCCAAGGAACTGAGCAGTTCTTC. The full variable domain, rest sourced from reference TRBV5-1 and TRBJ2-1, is KAGVTQTPRYLIKTRGQQVTLSCSPISGHRSVSWYQQTPGQGLQFLFEYFSETQRNKGNFPGRFSGRQFSNSRSEMNVSTLELGDSALYLCASSDLVAQGTEQFFGPGTRLTVL.